This T cell receptor (beta chain) was retrieved from a study of blood T cell repertoires in COVID-19. The trim removed 3 bases at V and 2 bases at J, leaving 14 bases unmatched. The CDR3 totals 20 residues. Germline lookup yields CDR1 KGHSH and CDR2 LQKENI. The assay was immunoSEQ multiplex PCR, and TCRdb's table has in-frame clones only and misses some. The table has 140,000 or so clones, 80% seen once. Sequences were obtained from peripheral blood. V usage is TRBV18 and J usage is TRBJ1-4, with TRBD1 matching 11 bases. The TCR comes from a man aged 65-85 years who had recovered from COVID-19. CDR3 sequence reads: CASSPLEPGQGGWTNEKLFF. The DNA for the CDR3 is TGTGCCAGCTCACCGCTAGAACCGGGACAGGGGGGCTGGACTAATGAAAAACTGTTTTTT.